Sequencing of this T cell receptor beta chain was carried out in a study of CD8 T cells in ankylosing spondylitis. It was by quantitative 5'-RACE with molecular barcodes that TCR beta libraries were made. TCRdb re-called the 5' RACE reads through MiXCR, storing one row per CDR3 protein. The repertoire holds about 240,000 distinct CDR3 sequences, 20% to 30% seen once, with over 0.55% in the top ten. Concerning this clonotype: What it binds is unknown.

Whole-study results and caveats: What seemed typical of ankylosing spondylitis blood was a TCR beta motif built from roughly eight highly homologous variants. Clones linked to disease were reported to show significant enrichment in matched ankylosing spondylitis synovial fluid.

The receptor was isolated from a male donor with ankylosing spondylitis or in good health (not recorded which). The sequencing sample was made of blood, either unsorted or a sorted T cell fraction (not recorded which).

The CDR3 DNA is TGTGCCAGCCGCTCCGCCAGGGTTTCCTCACCCCTCCACTTT. Amino acids: CASRSARVSSPLHF. The chain links TRBV6-1 to TRBJ1-6, with TRBD1 as a possible D gene (5 bases). V was pared by 8 bases and J by 10 bases, with 18 bases between. This CDR3 is built from 14 residues. Germline-derived CDR1 and CDR2 are MNHNS and SASEGT.